This TCR beta chain was captured in a study of lymphopenia after photon versus proton radiotherapy. Study observations and caveats: Under photons, naive T cells and diversity fell while effector/memory populations rose.

Profiling relied on immunoSEQ multiplex PCR, and the TCRdb table lists in-frame clones only, not all of them. In the table there are some 16,000 clones, 84% of which are singletons. The V segment lost 4 bases and the J segment 5 bases; nucleotides outside the gene matches: 7. The CDR3 has 16 amino acids. The germline V gene has CDR1 SEHNR and CDR2 FQNEAQ (reference sequence). Details on this clone: Its antigen remains unknown.

The input for sequencing was peripheral blood, taken from a patient treated with proton-based radiotherapy. The clonotype was recovered from a man between 65 and 85 years old with pancreatic cancer. V gene TRBV7-9 combines with J gene TRBJ1-6; 8 bases align to TRBD1. The CDR3 reads CASSWRQGHDNSPLHF. The CDR3 nucleotides read TGTGCCAGCAGCTGGCGACAGGGGCACGATAATTCACCCCTCCACTTT.